These T cell receptor beta chains were read from a single sample in a study of blood T cell repertoires in COVID-19. The data were produced by immunoSEQ multiplex PCR, yet TCRdb's version contains in-frame clones alone and is incomplete. Among approximately 240,000 clones listed, roughly 82% were seen once. The sample was peripheral blood. These receptors all stem from a woman aged 40 to 49 who had recovered from COVID-19. CDR3s include the opening cysteine and the closing phenylalanine or tryptophan. D genes are given only for firm matches. Not all rows give a size; the values are once, few, many and, for expanded clones, a class.

j_call clone_size d_call v_call cdr3_nt cdr3_aa
TRBJ1-1 . . TRBV25-1 TGTGCCAGCAGTACAGGGAACACTGAAGCTTTCTTT CASSTGNTEAFF
TRBJ1-2 . . TRBV9 TGTGCCAGCAGCGTAGGGTCCGGGACAACTTACGGCTACACCTTC CASSVGSGTTYGYTF
TRBJ1-6 . . TRBV5-5 TGTGCCAGCAGCTTGCAGGGGTATAATTCACCCCTCCACTTT CASSLQGYNSPLHF
TRBJ2-7 . TRBD1 TRBV10-1 TGCGCCAGCAGCTTGGGACAGGGGTACGAGCAGTACTTC CASSLGQGYEQYF
TRBJ2-7 . TRBD2 TRBV20-1 TGCAGTGCTAGTGGTCTAGCGGGGCGTCAGGGCGAGCAGTACTTC CSASGLAGRQGEQYF
TRBJ1-2 . . TRBV6-5 TGTGCCAGCAGTCCGCCCCCCCCGGAGACAGAGCGCTACACCTTC CASSPPPPETERYTF
TRBJ1-1 . . TRBV5-1 TGCGCCAGCAGCTACCGGGGAGAACCCTCTGAAGCTTTCTTT CASSYRGEPSEAFF
TRBJ1-1 . . TRBV18 TGTGCCAGCTCACCAAGGCAGGGAGGTACTGAAGCTTTCTTT CASSPRQGGTEAFF
TRBJ2-7 . . TRBV19 TGTGCCAGTAGTATGATCCAGGGTGGGCACTACGAGCAGTACTTC CASSMIQGGHYEQYF
TRBJ2-3 . . TRBV4-3 TGCGCCAGCAGCCAAGACGCTAGCCCCCTACGTACAGATACGCAGTATTTT CASSQDASPLRTDTQYF
TRBJ1-5 . TRBD1 TRBV4-1 TGCGCCAGCAGCCAAGGAGGACAGGGCGGTCAGCCCCAGCATTTT CASSQGGQGGQPQHF
TRBJ1-2 . . TRBV5-1 TGCGCCAGCAGCTTGATTAGCGGGGAAGCTAACTATGGCTACACCTTC CASSLISGEANYGYTF
TRBJ2-1 . . TRBV28 TGTGCCAGCAGTTTACTGACGGGGGGCCCCAATGAGCAGTTCTTC CASSLLTGGPNEQFF
TRBJ2-3 few . TRBV11-2 TGTGCCAGCAGCTTAGCTCCTTTGGCGGGGGCCCGCACAGATACGCAGTATTTT CASSLAPLAGARTDTQYF
TRBJ2-1 . . TRBV10-2 TGCGCCAGCAGTGAGCAAATCGGGGTCTACAATGAGCAGTTCTTC CASSEQIGVYNEQFF
TRBJ2-1 . . TRBV10-3 TGTGCCATCAGTGAGACAGGGCAGGAGTTCGATGAGCAGTTCTTC CAISETGQEFDEQFF